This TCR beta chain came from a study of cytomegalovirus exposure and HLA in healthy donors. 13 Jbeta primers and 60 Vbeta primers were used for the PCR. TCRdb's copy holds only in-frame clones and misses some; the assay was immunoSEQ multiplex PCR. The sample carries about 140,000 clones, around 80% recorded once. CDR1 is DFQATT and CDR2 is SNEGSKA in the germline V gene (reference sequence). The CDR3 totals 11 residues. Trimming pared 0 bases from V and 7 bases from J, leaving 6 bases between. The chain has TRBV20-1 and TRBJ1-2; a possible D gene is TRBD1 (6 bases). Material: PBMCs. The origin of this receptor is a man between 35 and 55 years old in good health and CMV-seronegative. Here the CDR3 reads CSARDRGGYTF. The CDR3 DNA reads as TGCAGTGCTAGAGACAGGGGTGGCTACACCTTC.